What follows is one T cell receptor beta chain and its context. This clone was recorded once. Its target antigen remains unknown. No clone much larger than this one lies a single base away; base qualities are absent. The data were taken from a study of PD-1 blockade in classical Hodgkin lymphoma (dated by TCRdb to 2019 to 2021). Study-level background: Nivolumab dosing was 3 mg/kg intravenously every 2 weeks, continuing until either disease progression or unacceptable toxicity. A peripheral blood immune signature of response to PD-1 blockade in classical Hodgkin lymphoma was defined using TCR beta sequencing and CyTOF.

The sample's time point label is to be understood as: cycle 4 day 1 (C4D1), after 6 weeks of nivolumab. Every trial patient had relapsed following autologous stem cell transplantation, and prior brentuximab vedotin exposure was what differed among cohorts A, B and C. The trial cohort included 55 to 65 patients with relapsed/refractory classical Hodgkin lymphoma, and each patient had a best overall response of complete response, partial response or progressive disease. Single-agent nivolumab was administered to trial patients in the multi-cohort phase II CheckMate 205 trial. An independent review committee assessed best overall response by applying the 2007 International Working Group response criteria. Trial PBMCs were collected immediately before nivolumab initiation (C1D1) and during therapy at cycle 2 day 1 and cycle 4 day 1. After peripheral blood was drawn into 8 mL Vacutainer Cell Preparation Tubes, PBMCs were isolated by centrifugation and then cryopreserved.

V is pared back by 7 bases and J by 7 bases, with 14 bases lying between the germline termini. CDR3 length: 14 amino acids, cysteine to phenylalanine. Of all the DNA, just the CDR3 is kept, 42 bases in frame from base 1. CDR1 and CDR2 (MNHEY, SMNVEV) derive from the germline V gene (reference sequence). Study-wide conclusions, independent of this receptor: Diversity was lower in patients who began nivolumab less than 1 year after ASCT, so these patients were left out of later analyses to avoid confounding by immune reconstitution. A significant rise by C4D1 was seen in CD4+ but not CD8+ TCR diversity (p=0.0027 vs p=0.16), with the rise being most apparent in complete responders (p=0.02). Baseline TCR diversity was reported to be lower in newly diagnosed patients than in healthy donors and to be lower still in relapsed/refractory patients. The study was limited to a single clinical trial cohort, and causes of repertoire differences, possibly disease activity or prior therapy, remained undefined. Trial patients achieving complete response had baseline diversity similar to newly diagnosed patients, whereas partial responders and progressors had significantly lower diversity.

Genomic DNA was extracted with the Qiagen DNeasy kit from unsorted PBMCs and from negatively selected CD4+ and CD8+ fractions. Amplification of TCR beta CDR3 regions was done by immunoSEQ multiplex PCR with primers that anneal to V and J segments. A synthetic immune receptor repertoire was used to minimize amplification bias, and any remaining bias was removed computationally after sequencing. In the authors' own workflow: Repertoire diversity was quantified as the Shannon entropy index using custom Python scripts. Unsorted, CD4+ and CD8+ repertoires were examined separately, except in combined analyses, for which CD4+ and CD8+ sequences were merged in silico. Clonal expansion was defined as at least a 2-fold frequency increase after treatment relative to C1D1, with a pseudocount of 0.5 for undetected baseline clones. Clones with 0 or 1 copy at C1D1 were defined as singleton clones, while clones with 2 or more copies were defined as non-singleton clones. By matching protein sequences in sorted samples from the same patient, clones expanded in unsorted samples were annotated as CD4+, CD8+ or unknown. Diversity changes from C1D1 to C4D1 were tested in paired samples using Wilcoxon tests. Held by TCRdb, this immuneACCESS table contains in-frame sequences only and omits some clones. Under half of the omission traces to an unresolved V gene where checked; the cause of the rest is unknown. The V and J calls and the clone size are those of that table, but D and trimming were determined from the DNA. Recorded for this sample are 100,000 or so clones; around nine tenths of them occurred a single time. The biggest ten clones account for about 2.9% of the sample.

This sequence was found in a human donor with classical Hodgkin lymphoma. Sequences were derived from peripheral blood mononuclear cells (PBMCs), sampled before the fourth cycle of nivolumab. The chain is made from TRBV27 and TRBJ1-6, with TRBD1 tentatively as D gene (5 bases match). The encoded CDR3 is CASTLQTANSPLHF. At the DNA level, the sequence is TGTGCCAGCACCCTACAGACAGCAAATTCACCCCTCCACTTT.